The entry below gives a single TCR beta chain sequence along with its context. What it binds is unknown. This specimen comes from a study of T cells in Graves' hyperthyroidism and ophthalmopathy. Study-level points and caveats: Most clonotypes expanded in thyroid above 0.001 were likewise present in blood.

Regions amplified from RNA transcripts were the TCR beta CDR3 regions. The HTBI primer set was used in a first-round RT-PCR of the TCR CDR3. TCRdb fed the multiplex PCR reads into MiXCR, producing one record per CDR3 protein. The sample contains fewer than 550,000 distinct CDR3 sequences, 15% to 19% of which appear only once. Source material: blood. This clonotype originated in a young woman with Graves' hyperthyroidism.

The CDR3: CATSRGYQGDNQPQHF. The CDR3 bases are TGTGCCACCAGCAGAGGATACCAGGGGGACAATCAGCCCCAGCATTTT. This chain uses TRBV15 with TRBJ1-5; 7 nucleotides align to TRBD1. The CDR3 extends over 16 amino acids. CDR1 is LNHNV and CDR2 is YYDKDF in the germline V gene (reference sequence). J lost 3 bases, V lost 1 base, and 6 bases had no gene match.